This TCR beta chain was recorded in a study of blood T cell repertoires in COVID-19. Here immunoSEQ multiplex PCR was the method, and the copy in TCRdb shows in-frame clones only, minus some. The profile shows 25,000 to 35,000 clones, less than 85% of them singletons. Trimming stripped 2 bases from V and 8 bases from J, with 15 bases between. CDR3 size: 14 residues. Germline lookup yields CDR1 SGHTA and CDR2 FQGNSA. V is TRBV7-2 and J is TRBJ1-1; D perhaps matches TRBD1 (6 bases). Sequenced material: peripheral blood. This clonotype originated in a woman older than 75 with acute or convalescent COVID-19. The CDR3 reads CASSLRPGVTEAFF. The CDR3 region has the DNA TGTGCCAGCAGCTTAAGGCCAGGGGTCACGGAAGCTTTCTTT.